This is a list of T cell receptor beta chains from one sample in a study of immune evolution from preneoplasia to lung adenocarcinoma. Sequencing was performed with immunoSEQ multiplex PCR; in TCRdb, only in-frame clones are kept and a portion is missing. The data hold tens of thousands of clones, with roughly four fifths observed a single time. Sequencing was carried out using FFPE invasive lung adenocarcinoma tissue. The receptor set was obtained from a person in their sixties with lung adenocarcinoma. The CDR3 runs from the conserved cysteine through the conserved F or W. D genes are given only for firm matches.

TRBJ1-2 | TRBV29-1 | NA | CSVVVPPYGYTF
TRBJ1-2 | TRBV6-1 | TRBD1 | CASSGGDRGNYGYTF
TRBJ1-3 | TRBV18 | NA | CASSLIPGPNSSGNTIYF
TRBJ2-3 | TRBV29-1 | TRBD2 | CSVAASGIDTDTQYF
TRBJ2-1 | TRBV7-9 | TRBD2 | CASSLGWGLKGEQFF
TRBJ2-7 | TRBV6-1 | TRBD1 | CASNVGTGGSYEQYF
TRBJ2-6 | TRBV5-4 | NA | CASGRDTLNSGANVLTF
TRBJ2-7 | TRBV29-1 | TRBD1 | CSVTLGTGAYEQYF
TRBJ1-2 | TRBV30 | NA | CAWKLPGGANYGYTF
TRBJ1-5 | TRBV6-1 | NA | CASSEGGASQPQHF